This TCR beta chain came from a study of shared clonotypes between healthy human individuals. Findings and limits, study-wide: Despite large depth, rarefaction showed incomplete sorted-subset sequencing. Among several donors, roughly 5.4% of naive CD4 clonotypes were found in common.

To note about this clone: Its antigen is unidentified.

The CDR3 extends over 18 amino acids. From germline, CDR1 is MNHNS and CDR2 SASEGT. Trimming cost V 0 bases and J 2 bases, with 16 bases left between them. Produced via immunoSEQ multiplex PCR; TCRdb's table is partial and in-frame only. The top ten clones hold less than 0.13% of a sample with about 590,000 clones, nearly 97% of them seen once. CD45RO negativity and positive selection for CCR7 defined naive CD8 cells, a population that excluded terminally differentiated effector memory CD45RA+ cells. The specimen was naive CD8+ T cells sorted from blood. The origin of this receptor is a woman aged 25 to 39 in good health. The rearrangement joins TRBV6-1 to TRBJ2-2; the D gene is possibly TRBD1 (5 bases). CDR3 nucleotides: TGTGCCAGCAGTGAAGCGGGTCCCTCCAGGGTTAACACCGGGGAGCTGTTTTTT. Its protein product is CASSEAGPSRVNTGELFF.